Shown below are 32 T cell receptor beta chains from a single sample sequenced in a study of blood T cell repertoires in COVID-19. The method was immunoSEQ multiplex PCR; TCRdb's version includes in-frame clones alone and lacks a portion of them. The repertoire consists of over 200,000 clones, with less than 90% occurring once and the leading ten covering 3.5% to 4.5%. Sequencing was carried out using peripheral blood. Source of these receptors: a man aged 55-75 years who had recovered from COVID-19.

The chain joins TRBV6-5 to TRBJ2-2; D not resolved. V lost 0 bases to trimming and J lost 1 base, with 9 bases between them. Germline V lookup: CDR1 MNHEY, CDR2 SVGAGI. The CDR3 sequence is 16 residues long. CDR3 bases: TGTGCCAGCAGTTACTCAGTACAGAGGAACACCGGGGAGCTGTTTTTT. Translating gives CASSYSVQRNTGELFF.

This clone was seen more than once but under ten times. The chain carries TRBV3-1 (or the pseudogene TRBV3-2) and TRBJ2-7; 7 bases agree with TRBD1. V shed 11 bases and J 1 base; nucleotides not matched to a gene: 2. CDR3 size: 11 residues. Germline V lookup: CDR1 LGHDT, CDR2 YNNKEL (reference sequence). The CDR3 bases are TGTGCCGACAGGGCTTCCTACGAGCAGTACTTC. This translates into CADRASYEQYF.

The chain combines TRBV30 with TRBJ1-2; a possible D gene is TRBD1 (6 bases). In germline, CDR1 is GTSNPN, CDR2 SVGIG (reference sequence). The CDR3 runs 11 residues. The CDR3 nucleotides read TGTGCTGGGGGCCCGGGAAGTGGCTACACCTTC. Translating gives CAGGPGSGYTF.

J is TRBJ2-2 and V is TRBV10-3, with 8 bases lining up with TRBD1. This CDR3 has 16 residues. With 3 bases clipped from V and 7 bases from J, the junction kept 10 bases outside the gene matches. The germline CDR1 and CDR2 sequences are ENHRY and SYGVKD. CDR3 sequence reads: CAISDEIRGLGGELFF. DNA for the CDR3: TGTGCCATCAGTGATGAAATCAGGGGGCTGGGCGGGGAGCTGTTTTTT.

This CDR3 is CASSQGPGQGPYEQYF. CDR3 bases: TGCGCCAGCAGCCAAGGGCCGGGACAGGGCCCCTACGAGCAGTACTTC. The chain links TRBV4-1 to TRBJ2-7; 9 nucleotides line up with TRBD1. The ends lost 1 base at V and 2 bases at J; junction bases unmatched: 6. The CDR3 totals 16 residues. The germline V gene has CDR1 MGHRA and CDR2 YSYEKL.

V is TRBV5-1 and J is TRBJ2-5; a possible D gene is TRBD1 (5 bases). The CDR3 is 15 residues long. CDR1 is SGHRS and CDR2 is YFSETQ in the germline V gene. Trimming removed 2 bases from V and 4 bases from J, with 15 bases in between. The CDR3 nucleotides are TGCGCCAGCAGCTTCGATAGGGGTTCTGCAGAGACCCAGTACTTC. It yields the protein CASSFDRGSAETQYF. The complete variable domain, with remaining parts taken from reference TRBV5-1 and TRBJ2-5, reads KAGVTQTPRYLIKTRGQQVTLSCSPISGHRSVSWYQQTPGQGLQFLFEYFSETQRNKGNFPGRFSGRQFSNSRSEMNVSTLELGDSALYLCASSFDRGSAETQYFGPGTRLLVL.

The chain employs TRBV6-2 or TRBV6-3 and TRBJ2-5; no definite D call. The CDR3 spans 13 residues. V was pared by 0 bases and J by 4 bases, with 6 bases between. CDR1 is MNHEY, CDR2 SVGEGT, per germline. This CDR3 reads CASSYSQVETQYF. The CDR3 nucleotides are TGTGCCAGCAGTTACTCCCAGGTAGAGACCCAGTACTTC.

The V and J genes are TRBV7-9 and TRBJ2-5, with 8 bases lining up with TRBD1. The V gene end was trimmed by 3 bases and the J gene end by 5 bases; junction bases not matched to a gene: 11. The CDR3 spans 16 residues. Germline CDR1 SEHNR, CDR2 FQNEAQ (reference sequence). This chain's CDR3 is CASSFRTGQHKETQYF. Here the CDR3 DNA reads TGTGCCAGCAGCTTTAGGACAGGGCAACACAAGGAGACCCAGTACTTC.

This chain joins TRBV14 and TRBJ2-5, with a possible D match to TRBD2 (6 bases). V was pared by 1 base and J by 5 bases, with 8 bases between. Germline loops: CDR1 SGHDN, CDR2 FVKESK. The CDR3 is 13 residues long. The CDR3 DNA sequence: TGTGCCAGCAGCCAAGGGGGACTGGAGACCCAGTACTTC. It translates to CASSQGGLETQYF.

This clone was recorded only once. V gene TRBV6-6 combines with J gene TRBJ2-7, with D maybe TRBD1 (5 bases). Between the trimmed V and J ends, which lost 2 bases and 5 bases, there was a span of 10 bases. The germline gives CDR1 MNHNY, CDR2 SVGAGI (reference sequence). This CDR3 spans 13 amino acids. The CDR3 protein is CASSYDSNHEQYF. In nucleotides, the CDR3 is TGTGCCAGCAGTTACGACAGCAACCACGAGCAGTACTTC.

The rearrangement links TRBV18 to TRBJ1-2; D is perhaps TRBD1 (5 bases). Per germline, CDR1 KGHSH and CDR2 LQKENI. The length of the CDR3 is 14 residues. Trimming cost V 2 bases and J 1 base, with 8 bases left between them. The CDR3: CASSPGAHNYGYTF. The CDR3 coding sequence is TGTGCCAGCTCACCAGGGGCGCATAACTATGGCTACACCTTC.

The V call is TRBV30, the J call TRBJ1-2, with 10 bases fitting TRBD1. Germline V gene data show CDR1 as GTSNPN and CDR2 as SVGIG (reference sequence). The CDR3 contains 13 residues. After removal of 7 bases from V and 6 bases from J, the junction contained 8 bases not matched to a gene. This CDR3 reads CASSGTGADGYTF. In DNA form, the CDR3 reads TGTGCCTCGTCGGGGACAGGGGCTGATGGCTACACCTTC.

The chain is built from TRBV18 and TRBJ1-4; D is perhaps TRBD1 (5 bases). Germline V gene data show CDR1 as KGHSH and CDR2 as LQKENI. Trimming removed 1 base at V and 5 bases at J, with 14 bases between. The CDR3 runs to 16 residues. The CDR3 bases are TGTGCCAGCTCACCACGGCGAGACAGCAGGAATGAAAAACTGTTTTTT. Translating gives CASSPRRDSRNEKLFF.

The chain carries TRBV2 and TRBJ1-5; no definite D call. Germline loops: CDR1 SNHLY, CDR2 FYNNEI. Trimming left V 2 bases short and J 0 bases short, with 14 bases between. The CDR3 runs 17 residues. In DNA, the CDR3 is TGTGCCAGCAGTGAATCGTATCCACTACATAGCAATCAGCCCCAGCATTTT. This codes for CASSESYPLHSNQPQHF.

The chain has TRBV9 and TRBJ1-1; 9 positions agree with TRBD1. The ends lost 0 bases at V and 5 bases at J; junction bases unmatched: 11. The CDR3 is made up of 17 amino acids. The V gene's germline CDR1 is SGDLS and CDR2 YYNGEE. The CDR3 region is CASSVGTPTGGRTEAFF. CDR3 nucleotides: TGTGCCAGCAGCGTAGGGACGCCCACAGGGGGCAGAACTGAAGCTTTCTTT.

The chain has TRBV18 and TRBJ1-3; 7 bases fit TRBD1. V shed 3 bases, J shed 0 bases, and the junction held 2 bases outside the gene matches. The CDR3 is 15 amino acids. Germline CDR1 KGHSH, CDR2 LQKENI. CDR3 bases: TGTGCCAGCTCACCGACAGGGACCTCTGGAAACACCATATATTTT. It yields the protein CASSPTGTSGNTIYF.

Here the CDR3 reads CASSQAPGLQPYNEQFF. The CDR3 bases are TGTGCCAGCAGCCAAGCCCCGGGACTCCAACCCTACAATGAGCAGTTCTTC. The chain recombines TRBV3-1 (or the pseudogene TRBV3-2) with TRBJ2-1; maybe TRBD2 (6 bases). Germline CDR1 is LGHDT and CDR2 is YNNKEL (reference sequence). CDR3 length equals 17 residues. The V end was cut by 1 base, the J end by 2 bases, with 15 bases between.

The chain joins TRBV7-8 to TRBJ1-5; 7 positions match TRBD1. J was trimmed by 3 bases and V by 5 bases; bases with no gene match: 7. The CDR3 covers 15 residues. Germline V gene sequence: CDR1 SGHVS, CDR2 FQNEAQ. This CDR3 reads CASSQWDSPNQPQHF. CDR3 sequence (DNA): TGTGCCAGCAGCCAGTGGGACAGCCCCAATCAGCCCCAGCATTTT.

The chain couples TRBV7-8 to TRBJ2-5, with 14 bases fitting TRBD2. CDR1 is SGHVS and CDR2 is FQNEAQ in the germline V gene. The CDR3 has 16 amino acids. Losses at the gene ends were 3 bases for V and 2 bases for J; bases not matched to a gene: 2. CDR3 region: CASSLGTSGGQETQYF. The DNA for the CDR3 is TGTGCCAGCAGCTTGGGGACTAGCGGGGGTCAAGAGACCCAGTACTTC. The variable domain in full, with the rest retrieved from reference TRBV7-8 and TRBJ2-5, is GAGVSQSPRYKVAKRGQDVALRCDPISGHVSLFWYQQALGQGPEFLTYFQNEAQLDKSGLPSDRFFAERPEGSVSTLKIQRTQQEDSAVYLCASSLGTSGGQETQYFGPGTRLLVL.

The chain carries TRBV27 and TRBJ2-7; 11 bases are a match to TRBD1. Trimming removed 4 bases from V and 5 bases from J; junction bases left unmatched: 7. This CDR3 has 15 residues. Germline CDR1 is MNHEY and CDR2 is SMNVEV (reference sequence). The CDR3 coding sequence is TGTGCCAGCAGTTACCCTGGACAGGGGGCTCACGAGCAGTACTTC. Its translation is CASSYPGQGAHEQYF.

Notes on this clone: The CDR3 does not close with the conserved phenylalanine or tryptophan, likely indicating a read error. No DNA is shown, since the ends of the CDR3 on it are uncertain; the CDR3 is the one TCRdb lists. This chain uses TRBV19 with TRBJ1-2. Germline CDR1 LNHDA, CDR2 SQIVND (reference sequence). The CDR3 is 9 amino acids long, termini counted. This CDR3 reads CASNVPGSS.

This chain's CDR3 is CASSLQGDGYGYTF. DNA for the CDR3: TGTGCCAGTAGTCTACAGGGGGATGGCTATGGCTACACCTTC. The rearrangement joins TRBV19 to TRBJ1-2, with 8 bases matching TRBD1. Per germline, CDR1 LNHDA and CDR2 SQIVND (reference sequence). V shed 5 bases and J 4 bases; nucleotides not matched to a gene: 6. The CDR3 spans 14 residues. The full variable domain, with the rest looked up from reference TRBV19 and TRBJ1-2, is DGGITQSPKYLFRKEGQNVTLSCEQNLNHDAMYWYRQDPGQGLRLIYYSQIVNDFQKGDIAEGYSVSREKKESFPLTVTSAQKNPTAFYLCASSLQGDGYGYTFGSGTRLTVV.

CDR3 amino acids: CASSLRLAGGSYHDTQYF. The CDR3 nucleotides read TGTGCCAGCAGCTTACGGCTAGCGGGGGGGAGTTACCATGATACGCAGTATTTT. The rearrangement joins TRBV7-2 to TRBJ2-3, with 12 bases that match TRBD2. This CDR3 contains 18 residues. Germline CDR1 and CDR2: SGHTA and FQGNSA. J gave up 6 bases and V 2 bases, and 12 bases lay outside the gene matches.

The chain links TRBV19 to TRBJ1-6, with D maybe TRBD1 (5 bases). V was trimmed by 3 bases and J by 9 bases, leaving 21 bases between them. CDR1 is LNHDA and CDR2 is SQIVND in the germline V gene (reference sequence). CDR3 length: 17 residues. This chain's CDR3 is CASSIPGDLREGSPLHF. The CDR3, as DNA: TGTGCCAGTAGTATCCCCGGGGACCTTCGGGAGGGTTCACCCCTCCACTTT.

V is TRBV19 and J is TRBJ2-5; D gene uncertain. The CDR3 totals 13 residues. Trimming cost V 0 bases and J 5 bases, with 7 bases left between them. Germline V gene data show CDR1 as LNHDA and CDR2 as SQIVND (reference sequence). The CDR3 DNA follows: TGTGCCAGTAGTATAGACGACGGGGAGACCCAGTACTTC. It translates to CASSIDDGETQYF.

The sample holds one count of this clone. V and J are TRBV27 and TRBJ1-1; unclear D gene. The V gene's germline CDR1 is MNHEY and CDR2 SMNVEV (reference sequence). Trimming shortened V by 3 bases and J by 2 bases, and 7 bases separated the two germline ends. The CDR3 totals 13 residues. Here the CDR3 DNA reads TGTGCCAGCAGTTTTGATAGAAACACTGAAGCTTTCTTT. Its protein is CASSFDRNTEAFF.

This clone was seen just once. This chain joins TRBV18 and TRBJ2-7; 7 bases line up with TRBD1. The CDR3 has 15 amino acids. CDR1 is KGHSH and CDR2 is LQKENI in the germline V gene. V lost 1 base and J lost 4; bases outside the gene matches: 7. The CDR3: CASSPRGQREYEQYF. The CDR3 DNA follows: TGTGCCAGCTCACCACGGGGACAGCGAGAGTACGAGCAGTACTTC.

The chain couples TRBV6-5 to TRBJ2-1, with D perhaps matching TRBD1 (6 bases). CDR3 length: 12 amino acids. V was pared by 6 bases and J by 11 bases, with 14 bases between. Germline V gene sequence: CDR1 MNHEY, CDR2 SVGAGI. CDR3 nucleotides: TGTGCCAGCAGCCCATCTCAGGGGAAGCAGTTCTTC. It codes for CASSPSQGKQFF.

This chain links TRBV5-1 with TRBJ2-1; D is undetermined. The germline gives CDR1 SGHRS, CDR2 YFSETQ. V lost 1 base and J lost 3, with 11 bases in between. This CDR3 region has 15 residues. This CDR3 reads CASSLTAAGYNEQFF. The CDR3 DNA is TGCGCCAGCAGCTTGACAGCAGCAGGCTACAATGAGCAGTTCTTC.

The chain couples TRBV3-1 (or the pseudogene TRBV3-2) to TRBJ1-3; 7 bases line up with TRBD1. This CDR3 comprises 16 residues. CDR1 is LGHDT and CDR2 is YNNKEL in the germline V gene (reference sequence). After removal of 0 bases from V and 1 base from J, the junction contained 3 bases not matched to a gene. CDR3 nucleotide sequence: TGTGCCAGCAGCCAAGACAGGGGGTATTCTGGAAACACCATATATTTT. It yields the protein CASSQDRGYSGNTIYF.

The rearrangement links TRBV6-2 or TRBV6-3 to TRBJ2-5, with D possibly TRBD1 on 5 matching bases. Germline CDR1 reads MNHEY; CDR2 reads SVGEGT. The CDR3 spans 16 residues. V was cut by 2 bases and J by 5 bases, with 18 bases left in between. In nucleotides, the CDR3 is TGTGCCAGCAGTTACGTCCGGGCCCCAGGGCGGGAGACCCAGTACTTC. It codes for CASSYVRAPGRETQYF.

This clone has just a few counts. The rearrangement links TRBV5-5 to TRBJ1-1; 7 bases align to TRBD1. Losses at the gene ends were 4 bases for V and 4 bases for J; bases not matched to a gene: 13. From germline, CDR1 is SGHKS and CDR2 YYEKEE (reference sequence). The CDR3 runs 16 residues. This CDR3 reads CASSLTDRVSLTEAFF. The CDR3 coding sequence is TGTGCCAGCAGCCTGACCGACAGGGTCAGCCTCACTGAAGCTTTCTTT.